These T cell receptor beta chains were read from a single sample in a study of regulatory and conventional T cells in RAG deficiency. The method was immunoSEQ multiplex PCR; TCRdb's version includes in-frame clones alone and lacks a portion of them. The sample yields approximately 8,500 clones, approximately 80% seen once. The data were also submitted as part of a second study, on regulatory T cells.

The sequenced material came from CD8+ T cells sorted from blood. These receptors came from a human donor in good health. Both conserved end residues are part of each CDR3. Each record gives: V gene, J gene, CDR3 protein.

TRBV5-8	TRBJ2-4	CASSIPGLAKNIQYF
TRBV5-1	TRBJ2-1	CASSDYPYNEQFF
TRBV19	TRBJ2-7	CASSITGTAFTEQYF
TRBV19	TRBJ1-5	CASRAKGAYGQPQHF
TRBV9	TRBJ2-3	CASSVLRGPRDTQYF
TRBV28	TRBJ2-7	CASSFLAGDEQYF
TRBV27	TRBJ2-1	CASSLLSGGAYEQFF
TRBV30	TRBJ2-7	CAWSRGRGASYEQYF
TRBV4-1	TRBJ1-2	CASSQAQDGYTF
TRBV11-3	TRBJ2-2	CASSLGRGTGELFF
TRBV4-1	TRBJ1-5	CASSQGGKSNQPQHF
TRBV10-3	TRBJ1-2	CAISKKGTENYGYTF
TRBV7-2	TRBJ2-6	CASSPVGREVAGANVLTF
TRBV6-6	TRBJ2-1	CASSYASGRREQFF
TRBV11-2	TRBJ1-1	CASSLGGLTEAFF
TRBV6-5	TRBJ1-2	CASSYSRTANYGYTF
TRBV29-1	TRBJ2-3	CSFRTGLSDTQYF
TRBV10-1	TRBJ2-3	CASIEVKLSDTQYF
TRBV5-1	TRBJ2-1	CASTLAGGYNEQFF
TRBV27	TRBJ1-6	CASSPQGANSPLHF
TRBV5-1	TRBJ1-1	CASSLAGGYTEAFF
TRBV9	TRBJ1-3	CASSPAISGNTIYF
TRBV11-2	TRBJ2-7	CASSSRLKAYEQYF
TRBV19	TRBJ1-1	CASRGMNTEAFF
TRBV6-5	TRBJ2-5	CASTIDIDGKTQYF
TRBV5-1	TRBJ2-1	CASSYPSRGDYNEQFF
TRBV7-9	TRBJ1-1	CASSLGGRVEAFF
TRBV5-1	TRBJ2-1	CASSLGVLAGGNEQFF
TRBV9	TRBJ1-1	CASNLGEGRDTEAFF
TRBV11-2	TRBJ1-2	CASTGTGGHPDYGYTF
TRBV5-6	TRBJ2-7	CASSLGGTPHEQYF
TRBV5-1	TRBJ2-1	CASSLVADEQFF
TRBV9	TRBJ1-2	CASSGQGTPAYYGYTF
TRBV10-3	TRBJ2-6	CAISELRGTGANVLTF
TRBV2	TRBJ1-6	CASSVGQRDSPLHF
TRBV7-2	TRBJ2-3	CASSFATDTQYF
TRBV11-2	TRBJ2-1	CASSPSISSYNEQFF